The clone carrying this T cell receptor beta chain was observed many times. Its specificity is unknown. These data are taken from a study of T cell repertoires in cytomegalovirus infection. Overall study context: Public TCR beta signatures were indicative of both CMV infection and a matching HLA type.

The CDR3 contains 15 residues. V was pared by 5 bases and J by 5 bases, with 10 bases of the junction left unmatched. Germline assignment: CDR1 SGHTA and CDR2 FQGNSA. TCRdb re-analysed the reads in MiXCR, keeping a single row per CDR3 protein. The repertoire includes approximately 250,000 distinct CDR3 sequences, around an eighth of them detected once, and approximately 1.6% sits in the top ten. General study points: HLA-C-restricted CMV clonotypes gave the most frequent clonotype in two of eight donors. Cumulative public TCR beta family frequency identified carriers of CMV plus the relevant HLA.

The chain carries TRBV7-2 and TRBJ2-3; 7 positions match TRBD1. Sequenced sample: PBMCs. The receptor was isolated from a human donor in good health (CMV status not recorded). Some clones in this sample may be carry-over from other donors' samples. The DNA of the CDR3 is TGTGCCAGCAGCACAACTTCGAACAGGGGAGATACGCAGTATTTT. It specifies CASSTTSNRGDTQYF.